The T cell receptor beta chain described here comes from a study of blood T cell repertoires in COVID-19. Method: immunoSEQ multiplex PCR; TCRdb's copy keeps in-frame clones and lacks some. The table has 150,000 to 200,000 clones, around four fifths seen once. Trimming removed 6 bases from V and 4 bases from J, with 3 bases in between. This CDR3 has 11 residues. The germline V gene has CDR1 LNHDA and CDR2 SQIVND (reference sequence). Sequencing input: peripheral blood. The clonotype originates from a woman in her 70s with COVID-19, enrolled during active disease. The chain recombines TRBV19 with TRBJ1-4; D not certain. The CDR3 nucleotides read TGTGCCAGTAGCCTTAATGAAAAACTGTTTTTT. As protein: CASSLNEKLFF.